The 19 T cell receptor beta chains in this list originate from one sample, sequenced in a study of cytomegalovirus exposure and HLA in healthy donors. Both 60 Vbeta primers and 13 Jbeta primers went into the PCR. Sequencing was performed with immunoSEQ multiplex PCR; in TCRdb, only in-frame clones are kept and a portion is missing. The table lists 170,000 or so clones, 77% of them singletons. The sequencing input was PBMCs. The receptors derive from a woman younger than 45 in good health and CMV-seropositive.

This clone has a single count. CDR3 in amino acids: CASSPPDRPSTDTQYF. The CDR3 nucleotides read TGCGCCAGCAGCCCACCGGACAGACCTAGCACAGATACGCAGTATTTT. This chain uses TRBV5-1 with TRBJ2-3; a weak D match, TRBD1 (6 bases). Looked up from germline, CDR1 is SGHRS and CDR2 is YFSETQ. The CDR3 spans 16 residues. Trimming cost V 4 bases and J 0 bases, with 15 bases left between them.

V gene TRBV2 combines with J gene TRBJ1-1, with TRBD1 matching 7 bases. The CDR3 totals 14 residues. Trimming at V came to 6 bases and at J to 0 bases, leaving 4 bases not matched to a gene. Germline CDR1 and CDR2: SNHLY and FYNNEI. The CDR3 is CASRKDRLNTEAFF. DNA for the CDR3: TGTGCCAGCAGGAAGGACAGGCTGAACACTGAAGCTTTCTTT.

This sequence joins TRBV21-1 and TRBJ2-7; TRBD2, the table's D call, was not compared with the DNA. TRBV21-1 has pseudogene status. This CDR3 is 16 amino acids long. This chain's CDR3 is CASSTCSGRPPYEQYF. CDR3 in DNA: TGTGCCAGCAGCACCTGTAGCGGGAGACCTCCCTACGAGCAGTACTTC.

The V and J genes are TRBV5-1 and TRBJ2-3, with 7 positions matching TRBD1. The germline V gene has CDR1 SGHRS and CDR2 YFSETQ. V trimming: 6 bases; J trimming: 0 bases; junction bases outside the gene matches: 4. This CDR3 region has 14 residues. The CDR3 sequence: CASMNRGSTDTQYF. CDR3 sequence (DNA): TGCGCCAGCATGAACAGGGGAAGCACAGATACGCAGTATTTT.

The V and J genes are TRBV11-3 and TRBJ1-4, with TRBD1 as a possible D gene (6 bases). V lost 1 base to trimming and J lost 6 bases, with 9 bases between them. The germline gives CDR1 SGHNT, CDR2 YENEEA. CDR3 length: 14 amino acids. For the CDR3, the DNA is TGTGCCAGCAGCTTAGGGACAGAGGATGAAAAACTGTTTTTT. Its protein product is CASSLGTEDEKLFF.

This CDR3 is CASSYALYYEQYF. As DNA, the CDR3 is TGTGCCAGCAGTTACGCCCTCTACTACGAGCAGTACTTC. This sequence joins TRBV6-5 and TRBJ2-7; D remains unclear. Germline CDR1 MNHEY, CDR2 SVGAGI. Trimming shortened V by 2 bases and J by 3 bases, and 8 bases separated the two germline ends. The CDR3 sequence is 13 residues long.

This clone was observed a handful of times. The chain uses TRBV2 and TRBJ1-4, with TRBD1 matching 7 bases. Germline values: CDR1 SNHLY, CDR2 FYNNEI. The CDR3 has 12 residues. Germline trimming cut 3 bases from V and 8 bases from J; bases unmatched to any gene: 0. Here the CDR3 reads CASSDRGEKLFF. DNA of the CDR3: TGTGCCAGCAGTGACAGGGGGGAAAAACTGTTTTTT.

This clone was recorded only once. This sequence joins TRBV9 and TRBJ1-1, with D possibly being TRBD1 (6 bases). V gave up 0 bases and J gave up 3 bases, with 9 bases separating them. The CDR3 has 14 residues. Germline V gene data show CDR1 as SGDLS and CDR2 as YYNGEE. The CDR3 reads CASSVGGQDTEAFF. The CDR3, as DNA: TGTGCCAGCAGCGTAGGGGGGCAGGACACTGAAGCTTTCTTT.

This clone appeared a few times. Within the sample, other DNA sequences also encode this same CDR3. The chain carries TRBV5-1 and TRBJ2-2; TRBD1 agrees at 7 bases. The junction had 4 bases not matched to a gene; V was cut back by 3 bases and J by 2 bases. In germline, CDR1 is SGHRS, CDR2 YFSETQ. The CDR3 length is 15 residues. CDR3 amino acids: CASSSGQSNTGELFF. CDR3 bases: TGCGCCAGCAGCTCGGGACAGTCAAACACCGGGGAGCTGTTTTTT. The full variable domain, in which reference TRBV5-1 and TRBJ2-2 provide the parts outside the CDR3, is KAGVTQTPRYLIKTRGQQVTLSCSPISGHRSVSWYQQTPGQGLQFLFEYFSETQRNKGNFPGRFSGRQFSNSRSEMNVSTLELGDSALYLCASSSGQSNTGELFFGEGSRLTVL.

The chain joins TRBV7-6 to TRBJ2-3; TRBD2 might be the D (6 bases). V lost 8 bases, J lost 1 base, and 19 bases lay in between. The germline V gene has CDR1 SGHVS and CDR2 FNYEAQ. This CDR3 comprises 16 residues. CDR3 DNA: TGTGCCAGCCCTCGGAACGGGAGAGGTGGCACAGATACGCAGTATTTT. Amino acid sequence: CASPRNGRGGTDTQYF.

The chain is built from TRBV13 and TRBJ2-5; perhaps TRBD2 as D (5 bases). The CDR3 contains 15 residues. CDR1 PRHDT and CDR2 FYEKMQ come from the germline V gene (reference sequence). V lost 6 bases, J lost 2 bases, and 16 bases lay in between. Here the CDR3 reads CASRGVTGSQETQYF. The CDR3 DNA reads TGTGCCAGCAGGGGTGTGACGGGGAGTCAAGAGACCCAGTACTTC.

This clone was counted only a few times. The V and J genes are TRBV2 and TRBJ2-2; D uncertain. V was pared by 8 bases and J by 1 base, with 17 bases between. This CDR3 region has 16 residues. In germline, CDR1 is SNHLY, CDR2 FYNNEI. The CDR3: CASLLMTDVNTGELFF. The CDR3 region has the DNA TGTGCCAGCCTACTAATGACGGATGTGAACACCGGGGAGCTGTTTTTT. The full variable domain, in which reference TRBV2 and TRBJ2-2 provide the parts outside the CDR3, is EPEVTQTPSHQVTQMGQEVILRCVPISNHLYFYWYRQILGQKVEFLVSFYNNEISEKSEIFDDQFSVERPDGSNFTLKIRSTKLEDSAMYFCASLLMTDVNTGELFFGEGSRLTVL.

The chain recombines TRBV5-6 with TRBJ2-5; perhaps TRBD1 as D (6 bases). The CDR3 spans 13 residues. Germline CDR1 SGHDT, CDR2 YYEEEE. V was clipped by 2 bases and J by 4 bases, with 9 bases between them. This CDR3 is CASSFTGRETQYF. For the CDR3, the DNA is TGTGCCAGCAGCTTTACAGGGAGAGAGACCCAGTACTTC.

The rearrangement uses TRBV28 and TRBJ2-7; 7 nucleotides align to TRBD2. Germline-derived CDR1 and CDR2 are MDHEN and SYDVKM. The V gene end was trimmed by 4 bases and the J gene end by 2 bases; junction bases not matched to a gene: 8. CDR3 length: 15 residues. CDR3 sequence (DNA): TGTGCCAGCAGTTCCCCAGCGGGATTTACCTACGAGCAGTACTTC. It translates to CASSSPAGFTYEQYF.

The chain is built from TRBV7-2 and TRBJ1-5, with 7 bases matching TRBD1. The CDR3 is 15 residues long. In germline, CDR1 is SGHTA, CDR2 FQGNSA. The V segment lost 5 bases and the J segment 5 bases; nucleotides outside the gene matches: 9. CDR3 residues: CASSRKQGSDQPQHF. The CDR3 nucleotides read TGTGCCAGCAGCCGAAAACAGGGGTCGGATCAGCCCCAGCATTTT.

The rearrangement uses TRBV29-1 and TRBJ1-2, with D unclear. With 8 bases removed from V and 7 bases from J, the gap between germline ends came to 11 bases. Germline V gene data show CDR1 as SQVTM and CDR2 as ANQGSEA. The CDR3 sequence is 10 residues long. The CDR3 DNA sequence: TGCAGCAGTAACGAGGCTGGCTACACCTTC. Its protein is CSSNEAGYTF. Variable domain in full (rest from reference TRBV29-1 and TRBJ1-2): SAVISQKPSRDICQRGTSLTIQCQVDSQVTMMFWYRQQPGQSLTLIATANQGSEATYESGFVIDKFPISRPNLTFSTLTVSNMSPEDSSIYLCSSNEAGYTFGSGTRLTVV.

The rearrangement uses TRBV12-5 and TRBJ2-3; TRBD2 aligns across 7 bases. This CDR3 comprises 15 residues. V lost 4 bases and J lost 4; bases outside the gene matches: 8. Germline CDR1 reads LGHNT; CDR2 reads FRNRAP. The CDR3 loop reads CASGWGTIDADTQYF. Written as DNA, the CDR3 is TGTGCTAGTGGTTGGGGGACTATCGACGCAGATACGCAGTATTTT.

In nucleotides, the CDR3 is TGTGCCACCAGCAGAGATCGTGGGCAGGGGAACACTGAAGCTTTCTTT. Translated: CATSRDRGQGNTEAFF. The chain couples TRBV15 to TRBJ1-1; possibly TRBD1 for D (5 bases). The CDR3 sequence is 16 residues long. The V end lost 0 bases, the J end lost 1 base, and 12 bases lay between the germline ends. CDR1 and CDR2 from the germline V gene are LNHNV and YYDKDF (reference sequence).

The V gene is TRBV27, the J gene TRBJ2-1; 10 bases match TRBD1. The CDR3 covers 16 residues. CDR1 is MNHEY, CDR2 SMNVEV, per germline (reference sequence). V was clipped by 2 bases and J by 6 bases; unmatched bases: 7. DNA for the CDR3: TGTGCCAGCAGTTTAGGACAGGGGGAACGGGGCAATGAGCAGTTCTTC. Protein: CASSLGQGERGNEQFF.